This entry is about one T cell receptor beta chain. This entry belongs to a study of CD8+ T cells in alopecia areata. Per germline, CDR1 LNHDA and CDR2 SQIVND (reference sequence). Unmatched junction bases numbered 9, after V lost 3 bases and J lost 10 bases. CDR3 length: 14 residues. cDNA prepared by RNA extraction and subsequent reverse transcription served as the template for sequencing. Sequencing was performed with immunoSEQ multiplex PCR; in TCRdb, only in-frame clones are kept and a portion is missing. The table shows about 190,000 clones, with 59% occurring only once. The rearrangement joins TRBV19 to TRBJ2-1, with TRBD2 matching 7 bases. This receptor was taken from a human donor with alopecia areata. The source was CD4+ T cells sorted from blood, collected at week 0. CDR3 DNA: TGTGCCAGTAGTATCATCGGACTAGTACACGAGCAGTTCTTC. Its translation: CASSIIGLVHEQFF.